These 21 T cell receptor beta chains were all obtained from the same sample, sequenced in a study of blood T cell repertoires in COVID-19. Produced via immunoSEQ multiplex PCR; TCRdb's table is partial and in-frame only. The sample has 150,000 to 200,000 clones; more than 65% are singletons. Material for sequencing was PBMCs or T cells enriched from blood (not recorded which). Receptor source: a man aged 35 to 55 who had recovered from COVID-19.

The CDR3 loop reads CASSPNSNQPQHF. The CDR3 coding sequence is TGTGCCAGCAGTCCTAATAGCAATCAGCCCCAGCATTTT. The chain links TRBV6-6 to TRBJ1-5; D uncertain. Germline V gene sequence: CDR1 MNHNY, CDR2 SVGAGI (reference sequence). The CDR3 is 13 residues long. The germline V and J ends were trimmed by 5 bases and 0 bases, with 5 bases remaining between them.

The V gene is TRBV10-3, the J gene TRBJ2-7, with D maybe TRBD1 (5 bases). The CDR3 sequence is 13 residues long. With 3 bases removed from V and 5 bases from J, the gap between germline ends came to 11 bases. The germline V gene has CDR1 ENHRY and CDR2 SYGVKD. The CDR3: CAISDVRVNEQYF. For the CDR3, the DNA is TGTGCCATCAGTGACGTCAGGGTCAACGAGCAGTACTTC.

This sequence joins TRBV6-5 and TRBJ1-1; a possible D gene is TRBD1 (5 bases). Trimming removed 3 bases at V and 0 bases at J, with 11 bases between. Germline values: CDR1 MNHEY, CDR2 SVGAGI. This CDR3 region has 15 residues. The CDR3 reads CASSYEGLMNTEAFF. The CDR3 coding sequence is TGTGCCAGCAGTTATGAGGGACTGATGAACACTGAAGCTTTCTTT.

The V call is TRBV12-3 or TRBV12-4, the J call TRBJ1-1; no clear D. The CDR3 has 13 residues. The V gene lost 6 bases and the J gene lost 3 bases, with 11 bases spanning the gap. CDR3: CASSLTVDTEAFF. CDR3 bases: TGTGCCAGCAGCTTAACAGTGGACACTGAAGCTTTCTTT.

The rearrangement joins TRBV29-1 to TRBJ1-1; D perhaps matches TRBD1 (6 bases). Germline V gene sequence: CDR1 SQVTM, CDR2 ANQGSEA. CDR3 length equals 14 residues. The V gene lost 7 bases and the J gene lost 6 bases, with 21 bases spanning the gap. For the CDR3, the DNA is TGCAGCGCTCTTCATAACAGGGTTGTCCCTGAAGCTTTCTTT. Its protein product is CSALHNRVVPEAFF.

The chain combines TRBV29-1 with TRBJ2-3; D is undetermined. The V end lost 5 bases, the J end lost 7 bases, and 16 bases lay between the germline ends. This CDR3 is 13 amino acids long. Looked up from germline, CDR1 is SQVTM and CDR2 is ANQGSEA. This chain's CDR3 is CSVLSPPLNTQYF. As DNA, the CDR3 is TGCAGCGTTTTGAGTCCCCCTCTAAATACGCAGTATTTT.

On this clone itself: A read error may explain this, as a much larger clone is one base away. This chain connects TRBV14 to TRBJ1-2, with D possibly being TRBD1 (6 bases). Between the trimmed V and J ends, which lost 0 bases and 4 bases, there was a span of 6 bases. The CDR3 runs 13 residues. Germline V gives CDR1 SGHDN, CDR2 FVKESK. In nucleotides, the CDR3 is TGTGCCAGCAGCCAAGACAGGGGCTATGGCTACACCTTC. Translating it yields CASSQDRGYGYTF.

The CDR3 sequence: CSASTGDYGYTF. DNA for the CDR3: TGCAGTGCTAGTACGGGGGACTATGGCTACACCTTC. The genes are TRBV20-1 and TRBJ1-2; D is possibly TRBD1 (5 bases). The germline gives CDR1 DFQATT, CDR2 SNEGSKA (reference sequence). The CDR3 runs 12 residues. V was cut by 3 bases and J by 3 bases, with 8 bases left in between.

This clone came up a few times. V usage is TRBV19 and J usage is TRBJ1-2, with 7 positions matching TRBD1. CDR3 size: 14 residues. The junction had 7 bases not matched to a gene; V was cut back by 5 bases and J by 4 bases. Germline V gene data show CDR1 as LNHDA and CDR2 as SQIVND (reference sequence). CDR3 loop: CASSPRQGFYGYTF. CDR3 in DNA: TGTGCCAGTAGTCCGCGACAGGGCTTCTATGGCTACACCTTC.

The genes are TRBV2 and TRBJ1-1; D uncertain. CDR3 length equals 14 residues. Trimming took 6 bases from V and 1 from J, leaving 12 bases between them. The germline CDR1 and CDR2 sequences are SNHLY and FYNNEI. The CDR3 DNA reads TGTGCCAGCAGGGGAGACGGTAGGAACACTGAAGCTTTCTTT. Amino acids: CASRGDGRNTEAFF.

This clone was found a few times. This chain joins TRBV18 and TRBJ1-1; no definite D call. V lost 3 bases and J 0 bases, leaving 8 bases between the germline ends. The CDR3 has 14 amino acids. Germline CDR1 is KGHSH and CDR2 is LQKENI. CDR3 DNA sequence: TGTGCCAGCTCACCCCCCTTATTGAACACTGAAGCTTTCTTT. It is translated as CASSPPLLNTEAFF.

This chain links TRBV5-1 with TRBJ1-2; perhaps TRBD1 as D (5 bases). Germline V gene sequence: CDR1 SGHRS, CDR2 YFSETQ. The V gene lost 4 bases and the J gene lost 9 bases, with 16 bases spanning the gap. This CDR3 is built from 13 residues. Here the CDR3 DNA reads TGCGCCAGCAGCCCGGGGGAGATCAGGAGCTACACCTTC. It codes for CASSPGEIRSYTF. The full variable domain, with the rest looked up from reference TRBV5-1 and TRBJ1-2, is KAGVTQTPRYLIKTRGQQVTLSCSPISGHRSVSWYQQTPGQGLQFLFEYFSETQRNKGNFPGRFSGRQFSNSRSEMNVSTLELGDSALYLCASSPGEIRSYTFGSGTRLTVV.

This clone was recorded only once. The chain has TRBV7-8 and TRBJ2-7; 10 nucleotides match TRBD1. V lost 1 base, J lost 4 bases, and 7 bases stayed unmatched. The CDR3 runs to 16 residues. Germline CDR1 and CDR2: SGHVS and FQNEAQ. This CDR3 is CASSLGSGTGAYEQYF. The CDR3 DNA sequence: TGTGCCAGCAGCTTAGGCTCCGGGACAGGGGCTTACGAGCAGTACTTC.

This chain connects TRBV19 to TRBJ1-5; TRBD1 matches at 8 bases. The V and J ends lost 3 bases and 4 bases, in that order; junction bases with no gene match: 8. CDR3 size: 16 residues. CDR1 is LNHDA and CDR2 is SQIVND in the germline V gene (reference sequence). The CDR3 region has the DNA TGTGCCAGTAGTATTCTTACAGGGGGAGGAAATCAGCCCCAGCATTTT. This sequence encodes CASSILTGGGNQPQHF.

This clone has just a few counts. The chain is built from TRBV28 and TRBJ1-3, with D possibly matching TRBD1 (5 bases). Trimming pared 5 bases from V and 4 bases from J, leaving 15 bases between. The CDR3 sequence is 15 residues long. Germline CDR1 and CDR2: MDHEN and SYDVKM. CDR3 sequence (DNA): TGTGCCAGCAGTCTTTATATAGGGGTAGGAAACACCATATATTTT. It translates to CASSLYIGVGNTIYF. The complete variable domain, with remaining parts taken from reference TRBV28 and TRBJ1-3, reads DVKVTQSSRYLVKRTGEKVFLECVQDMDHENMFWYRQDPGLGLRLIYFSYDVKMKEKGDIPEGYSVSREKKERFSLILESASTNQTSMYLCASSLYIGVGNTIYFGEGSWLTVV.

The chain is built from TRBV19 and TRBJ1-2, with D unclear. The germline V gene encodes CDR1 LNHDA and CDR2 SQIVND (reference sequence). The length of the CDR3 is 14 residues. Trimming removed 1 base at V and 8 bases at J, with 14 bases between. The DNA for the CDR3 is TGTGCCAGTAGTATAGTTCCCGGGTTCGACGGCTACACCTTC. This encodes CASSIVPGFDGYTF.

The J gene is TRBJ1-1, the V gene TRBV3-1 (or the pseudogene TRBV3-2); D gene uncertain. This CDR3 is 13 amino acids long. V shed 3 bases and J shed 0 bases, with 5 bases lying between them. Germline V CDR1 and CDR2: LGHDT, YNNKEL (reference sequence). This CDR3 is CASSHDLNTEAFF. The CDR3 DNA follows: TGTGCCAGCAGCCACGACTTGAACACTGAAGCTTTCTTT.

The genes are TRBV19 and TRBJ1-6; D unclear. V lost 3 bases and J 6 bases, leaving 9 bases between the germline ends. The CDR3 runs to 14 residues. The V gene's germline CDR1 is LNHDA and CDR2 SQIVND (reference sequence). CDR3 amino acids: CASSMGFGNSPLHF. In nucleotides, the CDR3 is TGTGCCAGTAGTATGGGCTTCGGTAATTCACCCCTCCACTTT. Using reference TRBV19 and TRBJ1-6 for the parts outside the CDR3, the full variable domain is DGGITQSPKYLFRKEGQNVTLSCEQNLNHDAMYWYRQDPGQGLRLIYYSQIVNDFQKGDIAEGYSVSREKKESFPLTVTSAQKNPTAFYLCASSMGFGNSPLHFGNGTRLTVT.

This chain links TRBV10-3 with TRBJ1-1; TRBD1 matches at 7 bases. CDR1 is ENHRY, CDR2 SYGVKD, per germline. The CDR3 sequence is 13 residues long. V lost 6 bases, J lost 8 bases, and 9 bases stayed unmatched. The CDR3 DNA reads TGTGCCATCAGGGATATTGGGACAGTGGAAGCTTTCTTT. Its translation is CAIRDIGTVEAFF.

The rearrangement joins TRBV7-8 to TRBJ2-5; 8 positions match TRBD2. CDR3 length equals 16 residues. Trimming took 5 bases from V and 5 from J; bases not matched to a gene: 13. The germline V gene encodes CDR1 SGHVS and CDR2 FQNEAQ. The CDR3 DNA sequence: TGTGCCAGCAGCGCTACTAGCGGAGGGGGGCTGGAGACCCAGTACTTC. It specifies CASSATSGGGLETQYF.

V is TRBV4-3 and J is TRBJ1-1; D gene unclear. This CDR3 spans 14 amino acids. The V end lost 0 bases, the J end lost 1 base, and 6 bases lay between the germline ends. Looked up from germline, CDR1 is LGHNA and CDR2 is YSLEER. CDR3 in amino acids: CASSQDSGNTEAFF. DNA for the CDR3: TGCGCCAGCAGCCAAGATAGCGGGAACACTGAAGCTTTCTTT.